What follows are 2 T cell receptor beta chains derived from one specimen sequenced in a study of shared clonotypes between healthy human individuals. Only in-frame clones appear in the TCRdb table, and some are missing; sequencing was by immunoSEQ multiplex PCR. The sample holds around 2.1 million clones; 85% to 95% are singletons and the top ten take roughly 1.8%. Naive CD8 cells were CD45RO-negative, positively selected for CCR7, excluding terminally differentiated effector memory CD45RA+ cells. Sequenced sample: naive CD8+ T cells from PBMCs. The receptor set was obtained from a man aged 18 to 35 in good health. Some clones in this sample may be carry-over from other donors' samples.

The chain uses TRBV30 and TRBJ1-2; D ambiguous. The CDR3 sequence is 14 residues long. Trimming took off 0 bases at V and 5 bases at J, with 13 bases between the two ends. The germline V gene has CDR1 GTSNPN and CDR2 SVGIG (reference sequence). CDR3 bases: TGTGCCTGGAGTGTAGGCGAGGGTGGGTATGGCTACACCTTC. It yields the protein CAWSVGEGGYGYTF.

CDR3 in DNA: TGTGCCAGCCACGGACTAGCGGGAACCGGGGAGCTGTTTTTT. This gives the protein CASHGLAGTGELFF. This rearrangement joins TRBV9 to TRBJ2-2, with 12 bases identical to TRBD2. V was pared by 7 bases and J by 5 bases, with 3 bases of the junction left unmatched. This CDR3 comprises 14 residues. The germline V gene has CDR1 SGDLS and CDR2 YYNGEE.